This T cell receptor beta chain was obtained from a study of T cells in Graves' hyperthyroidism and ophthalmopathy. Ophthalmopathy cases scored 3 or more on the Clinical Activity Score and 4 or more on NOSPECS grade, with duration below 3 months. Using RNA transcripts as the source, TCR beta CDR3 regions were amplified. HTBI primers were the set used in a first-round RT-PCR of the TCR CDR3. TCRdb passed the multiplex PCR reads through MiXCR, listing each CDR3 protein once. The data show around 600,000 distinct CDR3 sequences, with about 14% seen just once and around 13% held by the top ten. This clonotype was seen repeatedly, ten times or more. Its antigen remains unidentified. This CDR3 is 14 amino acids long. Germline CDR1 and CDR2: LGHDT and YNNKEL (reference sequence). V was pared by 3 bases and J by 3 bases, with 12 bases between. Study findings and constraints: Blood also held most thyroid clonotypes expanded beyond 0.001.

Sequenced material: blood. V usage is TRBV3-1 and J usage is TRBJ2-7; tentative D call: TRBD2 (5 bases). This TCR was recovered from a woman aged 50 to 65 with Graves' ophthalmopathy. The CDR3 here is CASSQYGMVYEQYF. The CDR3 nucleotides are TGTGCCAGCAGCCAGTACGGGATGGTCTACGAGCAGTACTTC.